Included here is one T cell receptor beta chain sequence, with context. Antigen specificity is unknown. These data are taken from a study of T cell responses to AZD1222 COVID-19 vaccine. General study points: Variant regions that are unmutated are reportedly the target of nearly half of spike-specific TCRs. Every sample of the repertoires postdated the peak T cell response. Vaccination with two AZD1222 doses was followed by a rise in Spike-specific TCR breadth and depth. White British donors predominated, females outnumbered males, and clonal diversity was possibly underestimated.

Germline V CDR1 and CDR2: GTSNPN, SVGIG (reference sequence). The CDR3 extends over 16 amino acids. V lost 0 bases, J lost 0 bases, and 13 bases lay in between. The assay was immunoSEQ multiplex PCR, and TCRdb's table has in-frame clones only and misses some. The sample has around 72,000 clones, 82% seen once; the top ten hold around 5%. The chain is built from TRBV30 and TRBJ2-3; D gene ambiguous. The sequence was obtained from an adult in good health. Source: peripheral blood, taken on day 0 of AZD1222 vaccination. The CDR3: CAWSVRVGTSTDTQYF. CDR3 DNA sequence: TGTGCCTGGAGTGTACGGGTCGGTACTAGCACAGATACGCAGTATTTT.